This entry features one T cell receptor beta chain sequence. The target antigen is unknown. Profiled with immunoSEQ multiplex PCR; TCRdb holds only in-frame clones, not every one. The data contain some 2.4 million clones, roughly 93% of them singletons. The data were taken from a study of shared clonotypes between healthy human individuals. In the study overall: Per donor, three plates held CD4 naive cells, three held CD4 memory, two held CD8 naive and one held CD8 memory. Findings and limits, study-wide: Rarefaction analysis demonstrated incomplete sorted-subset sequencing notwithstanding large depth. Some clonotypes were shared by all four sorted-subset donors, while others were not shared. The non-shared ones had lower generation probabilities than the shared ones.

With V trimmed by 5 bases and J by 1 base, 9 bases remained unmatched. Germline V gene sequence: CDR1 SGHAT, CDR2 FQDESV (reference sequence). The CDR3 spans 18 residues. The V call is TRBV11-1, the J call TRBJ2-1; 12 positions match TRBD2. The material sequenced was naive CD4+ T cells from PBMCs. Described subset: CD45RA+ positively selected. The source of this sequence is a man aged 18-30 years in good health. Some clones in this sample may be carry-over from other donors' samples. CDR3 bases: TGTGCCAGCAGCCCCCGGACTAGCGGGATTTCTTCCTACAATGAGCAGTTCTTC. Its translation is CASSPRTSGISSYNEQFF.